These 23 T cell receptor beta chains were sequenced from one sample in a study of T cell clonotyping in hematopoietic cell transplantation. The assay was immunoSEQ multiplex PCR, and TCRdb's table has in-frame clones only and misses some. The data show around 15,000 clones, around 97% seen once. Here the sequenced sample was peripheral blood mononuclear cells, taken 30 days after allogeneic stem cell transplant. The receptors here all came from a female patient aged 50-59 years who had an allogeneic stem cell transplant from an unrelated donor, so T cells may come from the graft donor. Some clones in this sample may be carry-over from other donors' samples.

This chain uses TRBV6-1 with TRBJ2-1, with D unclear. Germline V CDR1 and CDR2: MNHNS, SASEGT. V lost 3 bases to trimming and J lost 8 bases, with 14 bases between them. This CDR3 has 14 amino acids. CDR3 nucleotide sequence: TGTGCCAGCAGTGAGTCGATAGACTTCGATGAGCAGTTCTTC. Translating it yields CASSESIDFDEQFF.

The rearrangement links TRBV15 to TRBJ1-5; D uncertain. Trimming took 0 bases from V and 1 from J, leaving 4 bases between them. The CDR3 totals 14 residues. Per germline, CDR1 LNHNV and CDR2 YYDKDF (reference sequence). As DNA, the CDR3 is TGTGCCACCAGCAGAGATATCAGCAATCAGCCCCAGCATTTT. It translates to CATSRDISNQPQHF.

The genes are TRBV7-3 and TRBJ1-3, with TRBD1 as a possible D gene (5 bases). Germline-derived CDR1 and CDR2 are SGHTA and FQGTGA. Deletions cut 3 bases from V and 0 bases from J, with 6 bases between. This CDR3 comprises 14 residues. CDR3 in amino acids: CASSFGASGNTIYF. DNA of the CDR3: TGTGCCAGCAGCTTTGGGGCCTCTGGAAACACCATATATTTT.

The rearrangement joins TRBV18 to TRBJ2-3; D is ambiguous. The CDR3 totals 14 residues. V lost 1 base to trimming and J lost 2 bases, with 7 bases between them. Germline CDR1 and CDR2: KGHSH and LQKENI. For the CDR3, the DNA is TGTGCCAGCTCACCACGTTACAACACAGATACGCAGTATTTT. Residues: CASSPRYNTDTQYF.

The CDR3 region has the DNA TGCGCCAGCAGCTACCTGATGGCTGAGAATGGGGAAAAACTGTTTTTT. It specifies CASSYLMAENGEKLFF. The chain links TRBV5-1 to TRBJ1-4; D uncertain. Trimming took off 3 bases at V and 8 bases at J, with 20 bases between the two ends. This CDR3 comprises 16 residues. Germline V lookup: CDR1 SGHRS, CDR2 YFSETQ. The whole variable domain, filled in from reference TRBV5-1 and TRBJ1-4, reads KAGVTQTPRYLIKTRGQQVTLSCSPISGHRSVSWYQQTPGQGLQFLFEYFSETQRNKGNFPGRFSGRQFSNSRSEMNVSTLELGDSALYLCASSYLMAENGEKLFFGSGTQLSVL.

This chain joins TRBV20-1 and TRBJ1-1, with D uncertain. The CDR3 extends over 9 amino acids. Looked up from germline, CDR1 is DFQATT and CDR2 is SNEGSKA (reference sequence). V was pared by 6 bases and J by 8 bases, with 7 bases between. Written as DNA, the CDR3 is TGCAGTGCAGTGGGGGAAGCTTTCTTT. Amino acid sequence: CSAVGEAFF.

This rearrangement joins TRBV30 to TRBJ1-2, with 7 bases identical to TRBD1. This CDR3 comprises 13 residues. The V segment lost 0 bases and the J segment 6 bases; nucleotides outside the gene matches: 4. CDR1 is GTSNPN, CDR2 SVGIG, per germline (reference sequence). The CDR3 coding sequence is TGTGCCTGGAGTGTACGTCAGGGGGATGGCTACACCTTC. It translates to CAWSVRQGDGYTF. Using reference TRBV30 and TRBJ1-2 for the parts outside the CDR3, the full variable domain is SQTIHQWPATLVQPVGSPLSLECTVEGTSNPNLYWYRQAAGRGLQLLFYSVGIGQISSEVPQNLSASRPQDRQFILSSKKLLLSDSGFYLCAWSVRQGDGYTFGSGTRLTVV.

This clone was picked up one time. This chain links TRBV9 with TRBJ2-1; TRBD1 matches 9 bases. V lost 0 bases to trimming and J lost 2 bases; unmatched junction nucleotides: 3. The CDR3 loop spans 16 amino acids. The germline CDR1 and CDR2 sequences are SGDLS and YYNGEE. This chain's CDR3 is CASSVGGQGPYNEQFF. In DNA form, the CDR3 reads TGTGCCAGCAGCGTAGGGGGACAGGGTCCCTACAATGAGCAGTTCTTC.

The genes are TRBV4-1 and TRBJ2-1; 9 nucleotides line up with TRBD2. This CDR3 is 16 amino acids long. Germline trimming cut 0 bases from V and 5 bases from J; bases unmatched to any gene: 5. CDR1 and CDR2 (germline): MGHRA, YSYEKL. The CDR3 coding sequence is TGCGCCAGCAGCCAAGAGGGAGCGGGGGGTCACAATGAGCAGTTCTTC. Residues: CASSQEGAGGHNEQFF.

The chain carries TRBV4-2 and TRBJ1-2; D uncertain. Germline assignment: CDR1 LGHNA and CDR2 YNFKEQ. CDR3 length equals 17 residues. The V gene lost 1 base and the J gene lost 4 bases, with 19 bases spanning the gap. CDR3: CASSQVGTTRGGYGYTF. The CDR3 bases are TGTGCCAGCAGCCAAGTGGGTACAACCCGAGGCGGCTATGGCTACACCTTC.

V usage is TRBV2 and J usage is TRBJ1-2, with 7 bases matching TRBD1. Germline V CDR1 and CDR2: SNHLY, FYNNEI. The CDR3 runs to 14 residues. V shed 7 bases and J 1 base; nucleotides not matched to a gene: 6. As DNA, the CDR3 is TGTGCCAGCAAAAGAGGGGGCGATAACTATGGCTACACCTTC. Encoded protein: CASKRGGDNYGYTF.

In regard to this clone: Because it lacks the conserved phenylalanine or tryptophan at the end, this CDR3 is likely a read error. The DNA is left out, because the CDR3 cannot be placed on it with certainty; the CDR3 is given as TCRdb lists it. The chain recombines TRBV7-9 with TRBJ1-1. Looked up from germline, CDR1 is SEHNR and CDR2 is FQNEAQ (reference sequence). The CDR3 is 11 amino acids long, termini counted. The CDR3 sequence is CASSLDWGGTS.

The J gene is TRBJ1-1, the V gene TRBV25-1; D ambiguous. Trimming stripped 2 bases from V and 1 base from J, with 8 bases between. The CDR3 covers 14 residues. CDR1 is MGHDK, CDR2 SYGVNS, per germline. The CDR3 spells CASSEVHQNTEAFF. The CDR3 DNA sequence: TGTGCCAGCAGTGAAGTACACCAGAACACTGAAGCTTTCTTT.

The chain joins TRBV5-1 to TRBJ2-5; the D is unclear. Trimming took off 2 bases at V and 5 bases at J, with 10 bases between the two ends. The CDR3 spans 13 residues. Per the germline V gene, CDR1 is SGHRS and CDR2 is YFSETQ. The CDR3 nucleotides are TGCGCCAGCAGCTTAGGAGAGAGGGAGACCCAGTACTTC. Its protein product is CASSLGERETQYF.

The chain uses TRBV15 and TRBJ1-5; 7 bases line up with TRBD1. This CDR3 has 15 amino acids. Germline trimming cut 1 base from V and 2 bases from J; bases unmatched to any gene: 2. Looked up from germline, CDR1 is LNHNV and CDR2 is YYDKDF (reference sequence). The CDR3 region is CATSRVGQGNQPQHF. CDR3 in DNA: TGTGCCACCAGCAGAGTAGGACAGGGCAATCAGCCCCAGCATTTT. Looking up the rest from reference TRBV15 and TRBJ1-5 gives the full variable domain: DAMVIQNPRYQVTQFGKPVTLSCSQTLNHNVMYWYQQKSSQAPKLLFHYYDKDFNNEADTPDNFQSRRPNTSFCFLDIRSPGLGDTAMYLCATSRVGQGNQPQHFGDGTRLSIL.

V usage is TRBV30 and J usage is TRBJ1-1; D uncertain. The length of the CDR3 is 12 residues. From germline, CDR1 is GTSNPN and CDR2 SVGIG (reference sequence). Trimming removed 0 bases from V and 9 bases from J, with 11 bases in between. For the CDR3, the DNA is TGTGCCTGGAGTGTGGCCGTTGTCAAAGCTTTCTTT. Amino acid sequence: CAWSVAVVKAFF.

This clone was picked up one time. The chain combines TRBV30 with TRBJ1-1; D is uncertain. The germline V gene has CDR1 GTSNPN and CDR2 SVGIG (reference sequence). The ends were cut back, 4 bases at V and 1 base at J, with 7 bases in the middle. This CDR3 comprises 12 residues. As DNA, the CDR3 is TGTGCCTGGACCCAACAGAACACTGAAGCTTTCTTT. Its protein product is CAWTQQNTEAFF.

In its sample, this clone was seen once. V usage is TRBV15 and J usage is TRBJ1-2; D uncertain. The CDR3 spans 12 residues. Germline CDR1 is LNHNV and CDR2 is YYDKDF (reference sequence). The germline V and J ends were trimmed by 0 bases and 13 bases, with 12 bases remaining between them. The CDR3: CATSRDQGRSTF. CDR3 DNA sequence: TGTGCCACCAGCAGAGATCAAGGACGGAGCACCTTC.

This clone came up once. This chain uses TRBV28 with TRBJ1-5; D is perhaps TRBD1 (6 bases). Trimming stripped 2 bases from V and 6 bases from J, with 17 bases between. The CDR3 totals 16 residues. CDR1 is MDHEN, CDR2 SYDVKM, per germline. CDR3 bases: TGTGCCAGCAGTTTAGCCTCCGGACAGATCGGTCAGCCCCAGCATTTT. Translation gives CASSLASGQIGQPQHF.

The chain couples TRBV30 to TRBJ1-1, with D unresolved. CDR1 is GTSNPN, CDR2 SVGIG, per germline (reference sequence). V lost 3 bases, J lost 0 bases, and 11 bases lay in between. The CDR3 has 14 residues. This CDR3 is CAWRERALNTEAFF. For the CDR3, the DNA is TGTGCCTGGAGGGAAAGGGCTCTGAACACTGAAGCTTTCTTT.

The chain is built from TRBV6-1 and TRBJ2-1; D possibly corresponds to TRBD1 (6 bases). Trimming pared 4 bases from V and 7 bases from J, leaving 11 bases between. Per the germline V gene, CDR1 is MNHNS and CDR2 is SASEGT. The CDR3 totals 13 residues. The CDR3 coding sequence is TGTGCCAGCAGTGCTAACAGGGTAAATGAGCAGTTCTTC. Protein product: CASSANRVNEQFF.

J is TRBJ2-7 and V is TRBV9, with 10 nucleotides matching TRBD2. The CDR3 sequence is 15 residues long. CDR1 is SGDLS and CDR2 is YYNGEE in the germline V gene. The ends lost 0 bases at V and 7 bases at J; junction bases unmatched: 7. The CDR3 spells CASSVDLAGAWEQYF. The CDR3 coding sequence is TGTGCCAGCAGCGTAGACCTAGCGGGAGCTTGGGAGCAGTACTTC. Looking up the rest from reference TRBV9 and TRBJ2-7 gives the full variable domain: DSGVTQTPKHLITATGQRVTLRCSPRSGDLSVYWYQQSLDQGLQFLIQYYNGEERAKGNILERFSAQQFPDLHSELNLSSLELGDSALYFCASSVDLAGAWEQYFGPGTRLTVT.

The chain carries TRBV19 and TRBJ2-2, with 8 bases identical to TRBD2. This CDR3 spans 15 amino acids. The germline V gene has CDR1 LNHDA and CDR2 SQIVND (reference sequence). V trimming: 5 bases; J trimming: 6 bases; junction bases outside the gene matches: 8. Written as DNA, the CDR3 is TGTGCCAGTAGTTTGAGCGGGGGTCTCTCCGGGGAGCTGTTTTTT. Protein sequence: CASSLSGGLSGELFF.